The 19 T cell receptor beta chains below were found in one sample sequenced in a study of CD4 T cells in relation to SARS-CoV-2 and coronaviruses (dated by TCRdb to the early 2020s). CD4+ T cells from unexposed donors were collected before the COVID-19 pandemic (2011-2018). The EasySep CD4+ T cell isolation kit was used to isolate CD4+ T cells once the cultures had run for nine to eleven days. Library creation used the immunoSEQ multiplex PCR assay. Drawn from immuneACCESS, this table holds only the in-frame rearrangements with V and J called that TCRdb kept. Clones are partly lost; checked studies trace under half to an unresolved V gene and leave the rest unexplained. Within this sample are some 21,000 clones, with 74% of them counted one time only. Jointly, the top ten make up 12% of the sample. Their specific antigens are unknown. Sequenced: CD4+ T cells from PBMCs, cultured in vitro. Receptors originate from a human donor in good health.

The CDR3 loop reads CASSSGTGAYNEQFF. The DNA for the CDR3 is TGTGCCAGCAGCAGCGGGACAGGGGCCTACAATGAGCAGTTCTTC. The rearrangement joins TRBV28 to TRBJ2-1; TRBD1 agrees at 10 bases. The trim removed 6 bases at V and 2 bases at J, leaving 4 bases unmatched. The CDR3 contains 15 residues. CDR1 is MDHEN and CDR2 is SYDVKM in the germline V gene.

The chain links TRBV5-5 to TRBJ2-3, with D perhaps given as TRBD1 or TRBD2 (6 bases each). V was cut by 0 bases and J by 6 bases, with 11 bases left in between. Germline V gives CDR1 SGHKS, CDR2 YYEKEE (reference sequence). The CDR3 is made up of 14 amino acids. The DNA for the CDR3 is TGTGCCAGCAGCTTGGGGGGGGCTGGTGATACGCAGTATTTT. Its translation is CASSLGGAGDTQYF.

The J gene is TRBJ2-7, the V gene TRBV19; 7 nucleotides agree with TRBD2. The germline gives CDR1 LNHDA, CDR2 SQIVND (reference sequence). Trimming at V came to 4 bases and at J to 5 bases, leaving 8 bases not matched to a gene. The CDR3 length is 14 residues. The CDR3 is CASSTDPGGNEQYF. In DNA, the CDR3 is TGTGCCAGTAGTACCGATCCGGGGGGAAACGAGCAGTACTTC.

The chain is built from TRBV4-1 and TRBJ2-7; D may be TRBD1 (6 bases). Trimming took 2 bases from V and 4 from J, leaving 21 bases between them. CDR1 MGHRA and CDR2 YSYEKL come from the germline V gene. The CDR3 length is 17 residues. In DNA, the CDR3 is TGCGCCAGCAGCCAACCCACAGGACAGAGTCGGGCTTACGAGCAGTACTTC. Residues: CASSQPTGQSRAYEQYF.

The chain combines TRBV2 with TRBJ2-5; 11 bases fit TRBD2. Germline-derived CDR1 and CDR2 are SNHLY and FYNNEI. The CDR3 has 14 amino acids. V lost 2 bases to trimming and J lost 7 bases; unmatched junction nucleotides: 3. CDR3 coding DNA: TGTGCCAGCAGTGAACTTAGCGGGAGGGCGACCCAGTACTTC. It yields the protein CASSELSGRATQYF. The whole variable domain, filled in from reference TRBV2 and TRBJ2-5, reads EPEVTQTPSHQVTQMGQEVILRCVPISNHLYFYWYRQILGQKVEFLVSFYNNEISEKSEIFDDQFSVERPDGSNFTLKIRSTKLEDSAMYFCASSELSGRATQYFGPGTRLLVL.

V is TRBV21-1 and J is TRBJ2-1. TRBV21-1 is tagged as a pseudogene. The CDR3 runs 18 residues. The CDR3: CASSKALVGKSAYNEQFF. The CDR3 DNA is TGTGCCAGCAGCAAAGCGCTTGTGGGGAAGAGTGCCTACAATGAGCAGTTCTTC.

This clone appeared once. V gene TRBV15 combines with J gene TRBJ2-5; perhaps TRBD2 as D (6 bases). CDR3 size: 15 residues. V was cut by 1 base and J by 5 bases, with 14 bases left in between. The germline V gene encodes CDR1 LNHNV and CDR2 YYDKDF (reference sequence). DNA of the CDR3: TGTGCCACCAGCAGAGCAGTTCAGGGAGGCGAGACCCAGTACTTC. Translating it yields CATSRAVQGGETQYF.

This chain joins TRBV5-4 and TRBJ1-2; D uncertain. The germline gives CDR1 SGHNT, CDR2 YYREEE (reference sequence). V was clipped by 4 bases and J by 5 bases, with 18 bases between them. There are 15 residues in the CDR3. The CDR3 DNA is TGTGCCAGCAGCGCCCCCGGGCGCGGAAATTATGGCTACACCTTC. It translates to CASSAPGRGNYGYTF.

Only a few counts were recorded for this clone. The gene calls are TRBV20-1 and TRBJ1-2; 7 bases match TRBD1. The CDR3 length is 11 residues. Germline V gene data show CDR1 as DFQATT and CDR2 as SNEGSKA (reference sequence). CDR3 amino acids: CRSDRDHGYTF. CDR3 coding DNA: TGCAGGAGCGACAGGGATCACGGCTACACCTTC.

This rearrangement joins TRBV5-1 to TRBJ1-4; 7 bases fit TRBD1. The trim removed 5 bases at V and 0 bases at J, leaving 10 bases unmatched. The CDR3 extends over 17 amino acids. Germline assignment: CDR1 SGHRS and CDR2 YFSETQ. As DNA, the CDR3 is TGCGCCAGCAGTCCCACCGGGACAGTTTCAACTAATGAAAAACTGTTTTTT. Its translation is CASSPTGTVSTNEKLFF.

This clone was detected once. This chain links TRBV2 with TRBJ2-3; D is unclear. The CDR3 is 13 residues long. Germline lookup yields CDR1 SNHLY and CDR2 FYNNEI. The germline V and J ends were trimmed by 4 bases and 6 bases, with 11 bases remaining between them. The CDR3: CASSASEVDTQYF. As DNA, the CDR3 is TGTGCCAGCAGTGCCAGCGAGGTGGATACGCAGTATTTT.

The rearrangement joins TRBV28 to TRBJ1-1; TRBD1 aligns across 7 bases. V lost 6 bases and J lost 4; bases outside the gene matches: 11. This CDR3 has 15 amino acids. Germline CDR1 is MDHEN and CDR2 is SYDVKM. The CDR3 is CASSSATGAGTEAFF. The CDR3 DNA sequence: TGTGCCAGCAGCTCCGCTACAGGGGCAGGCACTGAAGCTTTCTTT.

The chain recombines TRBV19 with TRBJ1-1, with D unclear. In germline, CDR1 is LNHDA, CDR2 SQIVND (reference sequence). The CDR3 length is 13 residues. V was clipped by 4 bases and J by 3 bases, with 9 bases between them. CDR3 nucleotides: TGTGCCAGTAGTAACCAGCGGGACACTGAAGCTTTCTTT. Protein sequence: CASSNQRDTEAFF.

The gene calls are TRBV7-8 and TRBJ1-2, with 7 bases aligning to TRBD1. Trimming cost V 5 bases and J 4 bases; bases outside gene matches: 7. This CDR3 comprises 14 residues. CDR1 is SGHVS and CDR2 is FQNEAQ in the germline V gene. CDR3 in DNA: TGTGCCAGCAGCCTGGGACAGACCTTCTATGGCTACACCTTC. It is translated as CASSLGQTFYGYTF.

This clone showed up just a few times. The V and J genes are TRBV25-1 and TRBJ1-1; maybe TRBD1 (6 bases). This CDR3 has 14 residues. The V gene's germline CDR1 is MGHDK and CDR2 SYGVNS. V lost 5 bases, J lost 5 bases, and 15 bases lay in between. In DNA form, the CDR3 reads TGTGCCAGCAGTAATACAGGGAGGGCGACTGAAGCTTTCTTT. This gives the protein CASSNTGRATEAFF.

This chain links TRBV10-3 with TRBJ1-1; D unresolved. Per germline, CDR1 ENHRY and CDR2 SYGVKD. V was clipped by 6 bases and J by 7 bases, with 15 bases between them. CDR3 length: 13 amino acids. The CDR3 reads CAISTNSYVEAFF. CDR3 sequence (DNA): TGTGCCATCAGCACAAACAGTTACGTTGAAGCTTTCTTT.

The CDR3 DNA sequence: TGTGCCAGCAGCCTACAGACAGCTAACTATGGCTACACCTTC. Its protein product is CASSLQTANYGYTF. This chain uses TRBV7-3 with TRBJ1-2, with D possibly TRBD1 on 5 matching bases. Trimming stripped 5 bases from V and 0 bases from J, with 10 bases between. The V gene's germline CDR1 is SGHTA and CDR2 FQGTGA. This CDR3 has 14 amino acids.

The rearrangement uses TRBV5-4 and TRBJ2-5, with TRBD2 matching 12 bases. This CDR3 is 16 amino acids long. The germline V gene encodes CDR1 SGHNT and CDR2 YYREEE (reference sequence). The V gene end was trimmed by 5 bases and the J gene end by 5 bases; junction bases not matched to a gene: 10. The CDR3 here is CASRGLAGGLTETQYF. In nucleotides, the CDR3 is TGTGCCAGCAGAGGGCTAGCGGGAGGGCTTACGGAGACCCAGTACTTC.

This chain joins TRBV3-1 (or the pseudogene TRBV3-2) and TRBJ1-4; D uncertain. Deletions cut 0 bases from V and 7 bases from J, with 9 bases between. Germline V CDR1 and CDR2: LGHDT, YNNKEL (reference sequence). The CDR3 loop spans 14 amino acids. The CDR3 DNA reads as TGTGCCAGCAGCCAAGAGTCGGGCACTGAAAAACTGTTTTTT. Encoded protein: CASSQESGTEKLFF.